Detailed here is one T cell receptor beta chain. V shed 2 bases, J shed 5 bases, and the junction held 5 bases outside the gene matches. Germline V lookup: CDR1 MNHEY, CDR2 SMNVEV (reference sequence). This CDR3 region has 16 residues. The data are from a study of technical replicates of blood from a handful of donors. TCRdb's copy holds only in-frame clones and misses some; the assay was immunoSEQ multiplex PCR. The sample records about 83,000 clones, over 90% being singletons. The sequenced sample consisted of T cells isolated from PBMCs. The genes are TRBV27 and TRBJ2-3, with 12 bases that match TRBD2. The receptor's source is a human donor in good health. The DNA for the CDR3 is TGTGCCAGCAGTTTAGCGGGACTAGCGGGCTTAGATACGCAGTATTTT. It translates to CASSLAGLAGLDTQYF.